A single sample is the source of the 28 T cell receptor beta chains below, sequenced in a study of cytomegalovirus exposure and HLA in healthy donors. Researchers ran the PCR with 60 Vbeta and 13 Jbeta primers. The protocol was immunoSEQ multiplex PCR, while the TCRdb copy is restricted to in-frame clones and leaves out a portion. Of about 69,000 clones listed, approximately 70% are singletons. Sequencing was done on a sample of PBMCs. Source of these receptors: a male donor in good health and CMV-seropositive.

CDR3 protein: CASGTSGSTDTQYF. The CDR3 DNA is TGTGCCAGTGGGACTAGCGGGAGCACAGATACGCAGTATTTT. This chain connects TRBV19 to TRBJ2-3; 12 bases fit TRBD2. After removal of 8 bases from V and 0 bases from J, the junction contained 0 bases not matched to a gene. The germline V gene encodes CDR1 LNHDA and CDR2 SQIVND (reference sequence). The length of the CDR3 is 14 residues.

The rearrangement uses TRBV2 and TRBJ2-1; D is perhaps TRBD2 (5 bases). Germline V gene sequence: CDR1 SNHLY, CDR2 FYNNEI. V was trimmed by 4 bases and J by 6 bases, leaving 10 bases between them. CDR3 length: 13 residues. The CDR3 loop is CASSAGISNEQFF. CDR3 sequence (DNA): TGTGCCAGCAGTGCGGGAATTTCCAATGAGCAGTTCTTC.

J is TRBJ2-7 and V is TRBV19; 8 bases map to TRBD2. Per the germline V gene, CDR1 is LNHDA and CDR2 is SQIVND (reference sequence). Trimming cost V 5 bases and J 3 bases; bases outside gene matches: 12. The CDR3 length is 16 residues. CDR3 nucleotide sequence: TGTGCCAGTAGTGCTAGGGGAAGCGGGAGTCACTACGAGCAGTACTTC. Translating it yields CASSARGSGSHYEQYF.

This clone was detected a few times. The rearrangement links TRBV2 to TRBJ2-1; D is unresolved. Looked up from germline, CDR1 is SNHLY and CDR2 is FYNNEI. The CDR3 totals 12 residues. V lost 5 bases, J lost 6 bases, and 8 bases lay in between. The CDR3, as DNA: TGTGCCAGCAGTACAGCCTCCAATGAGCAGTTCTTC. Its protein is CASSTASNEQFF.

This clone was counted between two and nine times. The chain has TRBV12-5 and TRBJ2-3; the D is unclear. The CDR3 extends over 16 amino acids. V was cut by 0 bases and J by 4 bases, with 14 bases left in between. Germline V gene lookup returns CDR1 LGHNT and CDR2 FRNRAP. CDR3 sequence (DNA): TGTGCTAGTGGTTTGGTACTTCGCCAAGCCCCAGATACGCAGTATTTT. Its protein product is CASGLVLRQAPDTQYF.

The CDR3 is CASKILDSSYGYTF. As DNA, the CDR3 is TGTGCCAGCAAAATACTGGACAGTAGCTATGGCTACACCTTC. The chain recombines TRBV6-5 with TRBJ1-2, with a possible D match to TRBD1 (6 bases). The CDR3 is 14 residues long. Germline values: CDR1 MNHEY, CDR2 SVGAGI. With 7 bases removed from V and 4 bases from J, the gap between germline ends came to 16 bases.

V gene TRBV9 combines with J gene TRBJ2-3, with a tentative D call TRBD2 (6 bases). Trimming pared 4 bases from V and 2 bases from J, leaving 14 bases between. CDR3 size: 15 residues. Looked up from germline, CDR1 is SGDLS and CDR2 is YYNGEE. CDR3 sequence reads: CASSSLGGFTDTQYF. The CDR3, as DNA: TGTGCCAGCAGCTCCCTTGGAGGGTTCACAGATACGCAGTATTTT.

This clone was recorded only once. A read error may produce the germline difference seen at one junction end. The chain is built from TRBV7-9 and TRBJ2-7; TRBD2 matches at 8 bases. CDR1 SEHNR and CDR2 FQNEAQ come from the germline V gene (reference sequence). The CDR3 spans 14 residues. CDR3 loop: CSSSLELAVGEQYF. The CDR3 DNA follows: TGTTCCAGCAGCTTAGAACTAGCGGTGGGCGAGCAGTACTTC.

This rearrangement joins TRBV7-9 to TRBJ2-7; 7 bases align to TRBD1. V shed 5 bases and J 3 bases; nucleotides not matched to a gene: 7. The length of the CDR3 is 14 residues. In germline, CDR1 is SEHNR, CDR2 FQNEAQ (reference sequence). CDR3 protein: CASSGDRAYYEQYF. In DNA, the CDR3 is TGTGCCAGCAGCGGTGACAGGGCGTACTACGAGCAGTACTTC. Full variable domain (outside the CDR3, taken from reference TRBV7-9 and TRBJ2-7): DTGVSQNPRHKITKRGQNVTFRCDPISEHNRLYWYRQTLGQGPEFLTYFQNEAQLEKSRLLSDRFSAERPKGSFSTLEIQRTEQGDSAMYLCASSGDRAYYEQYFGPGTRLTVT.

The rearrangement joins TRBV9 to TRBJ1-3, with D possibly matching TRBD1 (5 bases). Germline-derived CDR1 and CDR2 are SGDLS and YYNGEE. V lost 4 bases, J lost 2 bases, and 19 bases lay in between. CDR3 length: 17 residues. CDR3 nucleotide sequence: TGTGCCAGCAGCCCCCAGCCAGGGAAGGGGCCTGGAAACACCATATATTTT. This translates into CASSPQPGKGPGNTIYF.

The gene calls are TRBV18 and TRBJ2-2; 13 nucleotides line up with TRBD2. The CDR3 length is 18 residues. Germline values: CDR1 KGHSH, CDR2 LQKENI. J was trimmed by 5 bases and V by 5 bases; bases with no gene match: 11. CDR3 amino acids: CASSDTGLAGSGTGELFF. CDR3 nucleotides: TGTGCCAGCTCAGACACGGGACTAGCGGGAAGCGGTACCGGGGAGCTGTTTTTT.

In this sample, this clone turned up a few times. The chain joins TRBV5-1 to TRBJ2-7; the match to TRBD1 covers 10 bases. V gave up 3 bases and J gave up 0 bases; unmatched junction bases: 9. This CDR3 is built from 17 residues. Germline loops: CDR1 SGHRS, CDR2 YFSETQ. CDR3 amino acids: CASSSPGQGTISYEQYF. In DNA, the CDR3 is TGCGCCAGCAGCTCACCGGGACAGGGGACAATCTCCTACGAGCAGTACTTC.

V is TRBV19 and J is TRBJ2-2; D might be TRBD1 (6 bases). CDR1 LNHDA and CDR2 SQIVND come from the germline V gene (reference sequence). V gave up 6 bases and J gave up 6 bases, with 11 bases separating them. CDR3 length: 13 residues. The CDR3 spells CASRAQGAGELFF. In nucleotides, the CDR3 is TGTGCCAGTAGGGCACAGGGAGCCGGGGAGCTGTTTTTT.

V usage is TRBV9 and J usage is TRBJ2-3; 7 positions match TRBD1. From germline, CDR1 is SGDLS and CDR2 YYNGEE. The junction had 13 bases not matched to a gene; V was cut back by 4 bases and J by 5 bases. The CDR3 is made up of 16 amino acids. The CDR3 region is CASSPRQGLVGDTQYF. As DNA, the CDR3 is TGTGCCAGCAGCCCCCGACAGGGTCTAGTAGGAGATACGCAGTATTTT.

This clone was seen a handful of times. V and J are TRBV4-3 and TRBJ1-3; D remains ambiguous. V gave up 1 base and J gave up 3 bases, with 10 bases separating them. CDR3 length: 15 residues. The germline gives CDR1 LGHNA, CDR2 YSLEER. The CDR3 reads CASSQASRSGNTIYF. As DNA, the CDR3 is TGCGCCAGCAGCCAAGCTTCGCGGAGTGGAAACACCATATATTTT.

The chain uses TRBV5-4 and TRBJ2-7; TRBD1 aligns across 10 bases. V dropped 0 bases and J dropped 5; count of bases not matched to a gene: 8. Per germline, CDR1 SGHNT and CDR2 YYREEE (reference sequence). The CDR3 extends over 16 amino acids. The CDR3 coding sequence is TGTGCCAGCAGCTTGGTAGCCGGGACAGGGGTCGACGAGCAGTACTTC. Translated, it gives CASSLVAGTGVDEQYF. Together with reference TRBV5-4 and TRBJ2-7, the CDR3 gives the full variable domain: ETGVTQSPTHLIKTRGQQVTLRCSSQSGHNTVSWYQQALGQGPQFIFQYYREEENGRGNFPPRFSGLQFPNYSSELNVNALELDDSALYLCASSLVAGTGVDEQYFGPGTRLTVT.

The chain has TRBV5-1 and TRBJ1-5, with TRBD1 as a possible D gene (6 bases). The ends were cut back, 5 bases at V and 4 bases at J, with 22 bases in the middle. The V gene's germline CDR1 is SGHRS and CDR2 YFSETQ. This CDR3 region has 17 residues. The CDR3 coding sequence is TGCGCCAGCAGAAGCGGGATGCCGGGACAAACAAATCAGCCCCAGCATTTT. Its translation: CASRSGMPGQTNQPQHF.

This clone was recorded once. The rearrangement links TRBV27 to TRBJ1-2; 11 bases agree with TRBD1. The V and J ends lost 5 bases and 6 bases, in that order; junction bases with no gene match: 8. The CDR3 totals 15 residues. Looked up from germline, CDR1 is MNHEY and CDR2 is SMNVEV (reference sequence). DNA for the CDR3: TGTGCCAGCAGTGGTCAAAGGACAGGGGGCGATGGCTACACCTTC. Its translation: CASSGQRTGGDGYTF.

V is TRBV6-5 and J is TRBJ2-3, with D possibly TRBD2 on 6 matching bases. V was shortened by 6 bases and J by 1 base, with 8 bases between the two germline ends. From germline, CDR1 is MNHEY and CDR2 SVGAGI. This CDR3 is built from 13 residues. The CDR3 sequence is CASSPGGTDTQYF. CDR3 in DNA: TGTGCCAGCAGCCCGGGGGGCACAGATACGCAGTATTTT.

This CDR3 reads CASSRPMYTQYF. CDR3 nucleotides: TGTGCCAGCAGCCGTCCTATGTATACGCAGTATTTT. The V call is TRBV5-4, the J call TRBJ2-3; no definite D call. The CDR3 extends over 12 amino acids. The V end lost 4 bases, the J end lost 7 bases, and 10 bases lay between the germline ends. CDR1 and CDR2 (germline): SGHNT, YYREEE (reference sequence). Full variable domain (missing parts from reference TRBV5-4 and TRBJ2-3): ETGVTQSPTHLIKTRGQQVTLRCSSQSGHNTVSWYQQALGQGPQFIFQYYREEENGRGNFPPRFSGLQFPNYSSELNVNALELDDSALYLCASSRPMYTQYFGPGTRLTVL.

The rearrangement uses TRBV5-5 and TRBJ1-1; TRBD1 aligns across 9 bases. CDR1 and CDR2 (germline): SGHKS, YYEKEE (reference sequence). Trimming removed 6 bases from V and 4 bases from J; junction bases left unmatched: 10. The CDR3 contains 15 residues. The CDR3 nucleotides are TGTGCCAGCAACCCCCAGGTACAGGGGGCCACTGAAGCTTTCTTT. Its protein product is CASNPQVQGATEAFF.

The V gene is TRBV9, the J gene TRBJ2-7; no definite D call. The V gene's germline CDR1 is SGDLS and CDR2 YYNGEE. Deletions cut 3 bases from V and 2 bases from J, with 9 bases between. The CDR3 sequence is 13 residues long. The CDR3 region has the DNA TGTGCCAGCAGCGCTCAGTCCGCCTACGAGCAGTACTTC. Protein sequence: CASSAQSAYEQYF.

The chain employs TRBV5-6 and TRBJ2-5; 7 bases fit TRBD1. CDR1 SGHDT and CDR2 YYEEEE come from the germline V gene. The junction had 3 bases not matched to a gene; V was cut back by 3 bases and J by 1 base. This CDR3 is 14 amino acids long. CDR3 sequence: CASSYGTAQETQYF. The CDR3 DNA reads TGTGCCAGCAGCTACGGGACAGCCCAAGAGACCCAGTACTTC.

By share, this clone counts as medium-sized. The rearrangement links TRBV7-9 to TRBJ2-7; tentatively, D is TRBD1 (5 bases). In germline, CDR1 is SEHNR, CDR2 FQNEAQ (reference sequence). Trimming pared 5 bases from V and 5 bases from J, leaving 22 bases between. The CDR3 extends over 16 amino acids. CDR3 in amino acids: CASSLGVGALRHEQYF. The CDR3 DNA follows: TGTGCCAGCAGCCTAGGGGTAGGAGCCCTGCGCCACGAGCAGTACTTC.

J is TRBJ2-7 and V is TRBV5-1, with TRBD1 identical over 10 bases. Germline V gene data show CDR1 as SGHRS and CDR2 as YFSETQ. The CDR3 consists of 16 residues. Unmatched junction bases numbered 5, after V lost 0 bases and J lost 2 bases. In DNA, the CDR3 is TGCGCCAGCAGCTTGGTGGGGACAGGGGTGGCCTACGAGCAGTACTTC. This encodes CASSLVGTGVAYEQYF.

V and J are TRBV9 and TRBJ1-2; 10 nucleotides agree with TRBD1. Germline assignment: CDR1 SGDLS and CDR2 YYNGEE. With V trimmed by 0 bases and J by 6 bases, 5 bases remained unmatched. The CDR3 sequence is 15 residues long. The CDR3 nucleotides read TGTGCCAGCAGCGTAGAGGGACAGGGGATTAATGGCTACACCTTC. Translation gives CASSVEGQGINGYTF.

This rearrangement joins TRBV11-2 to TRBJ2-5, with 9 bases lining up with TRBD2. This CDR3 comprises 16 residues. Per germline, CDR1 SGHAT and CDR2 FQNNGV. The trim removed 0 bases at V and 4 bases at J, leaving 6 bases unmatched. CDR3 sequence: CASSLDLSSGVETQYF. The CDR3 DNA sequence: TGTGCCAGCAGCTTAGATCTTTCTAGCGGGGTAGAGACCCAGTACTTC.

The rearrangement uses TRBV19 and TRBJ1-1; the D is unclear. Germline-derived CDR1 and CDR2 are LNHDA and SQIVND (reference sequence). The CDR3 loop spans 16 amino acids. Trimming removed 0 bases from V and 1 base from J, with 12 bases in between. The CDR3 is CASSIDIPAGNTEAFF. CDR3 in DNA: TGTGCCAGTAGTATAGATATTCCGGCAGGGAACACTGAAGCTTTCTTT.